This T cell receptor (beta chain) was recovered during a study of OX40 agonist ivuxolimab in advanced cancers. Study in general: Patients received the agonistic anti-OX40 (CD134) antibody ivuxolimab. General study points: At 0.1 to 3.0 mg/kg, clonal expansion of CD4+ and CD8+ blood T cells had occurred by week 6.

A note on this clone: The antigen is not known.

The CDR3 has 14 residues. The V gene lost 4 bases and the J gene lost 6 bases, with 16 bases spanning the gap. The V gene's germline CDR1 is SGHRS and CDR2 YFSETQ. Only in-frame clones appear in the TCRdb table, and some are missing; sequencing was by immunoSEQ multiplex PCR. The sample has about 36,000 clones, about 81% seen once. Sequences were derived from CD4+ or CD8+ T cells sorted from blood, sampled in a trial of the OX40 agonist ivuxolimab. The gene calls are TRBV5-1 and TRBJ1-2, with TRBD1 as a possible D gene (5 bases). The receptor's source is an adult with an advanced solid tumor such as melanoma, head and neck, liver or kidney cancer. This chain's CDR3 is CASSRSGSRDGYTF. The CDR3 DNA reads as TGCGCCAGCAGCCGTTCAGGGAGCAGGGATGGCTACACCTTC.